The sequence of this T cell receptor beta chain was determined in a study of cytomegalovirus exposure and HLA in healthy donors. J lost 5 bases, V lost 3 bases, and 3 bases had no gene match. Per germline, CDR1 SGHDN and CDR2 FVKESK. The CDR3 length is 14 residues. The primer mix had 60 Vbeta and 13 Jbeta primers. The protocol was immunoSEQ multiplex PCR, while the TCRdb copy is restricted to in-frame clones and leaves out a portion. The sample has about 200,000 clones, 82% seen once. The sample taken for sequencing was PBMCs. V is TRBV14 and J is TRBJ1-2; 10 bases agree with TRBD1. This TCR was recovered from a woman in her thirties or forties in good health and CMV-seronegative. As DNA, the CDR3 is TGTGCCAGCAGCCAGACAGGGGGCTGGTATGGCTACACCTTC. It is translated as CASSQTGGWYGYTF.